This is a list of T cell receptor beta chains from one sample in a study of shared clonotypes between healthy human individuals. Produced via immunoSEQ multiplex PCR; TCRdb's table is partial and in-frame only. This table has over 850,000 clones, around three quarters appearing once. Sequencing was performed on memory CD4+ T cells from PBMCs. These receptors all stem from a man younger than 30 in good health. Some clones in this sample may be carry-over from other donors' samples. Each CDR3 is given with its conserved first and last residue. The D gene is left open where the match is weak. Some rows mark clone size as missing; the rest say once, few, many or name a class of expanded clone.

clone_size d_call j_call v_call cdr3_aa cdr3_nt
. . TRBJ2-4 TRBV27 CASSSPAGSRAKNIQYF TGTGCCAGCAGTTCCCCCGCAGGGAGCCGGGCCAAAAACATTCAGTACTTC
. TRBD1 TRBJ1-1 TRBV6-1 CASDPTGGQGAFF TGTGCCAGCGACCCCACAGGGGGGCAGGGAGCTTTCTTT
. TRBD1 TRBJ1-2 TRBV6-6 CASRQGTGNYGYTF TGTGCCAGCAGACAAGGGACAGGCAACTATGGCTACACCTTC
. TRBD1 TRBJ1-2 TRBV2 CASSDDRGFVSSGYTF TGTGCCAGCAGTGATGACAGGGGCTTTGTTTCTTCTGGCTACACCTTC
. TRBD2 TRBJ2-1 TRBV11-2 CASSPTSGSHGQGQFF TGTGCCAGCAGCCCGACTAGCGGGAGCCACGGCCAAGGGCAGTTCTTC
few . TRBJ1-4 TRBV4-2 CASSQEYGTNEKLFF TGTGCCAGCAGCCAAGAATACGGAACTAATGAAAAACTGTTTTTT
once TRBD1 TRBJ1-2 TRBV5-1 CASSLEGTGVGYTF TGCGCCAGCAGCTTGGAGGGGACAGGGGTTGGCTACACCTTC
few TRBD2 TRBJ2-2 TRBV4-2 CASSLNLAGEAGELFF TGTGCCAGCAGCCTAAATCTAGCGGGAGAAGCCGGGGAGCTGTTTTTT
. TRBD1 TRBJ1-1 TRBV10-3 CAISEAGQGRPGTEAFF TGTGCCATCAGTGAGGCGGGACAGGGGAGGCCCGGCACTGAAGCTTTCTTT
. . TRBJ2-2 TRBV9 CASSGSFTGELFF TGTGCCAGCAGCGGGAGCTTTACCGGGGAGCTGTTTTTT
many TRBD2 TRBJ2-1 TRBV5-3 CARLLGNAGEGPYNEQFF TGTGCCAGACTTCTAGGCAACGCCGGGGAGGGCCCCTACAATGAGCAGTTCTTC
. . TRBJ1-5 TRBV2 CASRGDSSNQPQHF TGTGCCAGCAGGGGAGACAGTAGCAATCAGCCCCAGCATTTT
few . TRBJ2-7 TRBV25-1 CAPIRDGHYEQYF TGTGCCCCTATCCGGGACGGGCACTACGAGCAGTACTTC
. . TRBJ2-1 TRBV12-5 CASARDSGYNEQFF TGTGCTAGTGCCAGGGATTCAGGGTACAATGAGCAGTTCTTC
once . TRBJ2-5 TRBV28 CASTLISGAGAEQYF TGTGCCAGCACCCTAATATCCGGGGCTGGAGCAGAGCAGTACTTC
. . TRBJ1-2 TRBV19 CASSPRQASYYGYTF TGTGCCAGTTCACCCCGACAGGCCTCATATTATGGCTACACCTTC
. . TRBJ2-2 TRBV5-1 CASSLEGSNTGELFF TGCGCCAGCAGCTTGGAGGGCTCTAACACCGGGGAGCTGTTTTTT
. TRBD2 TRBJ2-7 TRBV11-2 CASSLVRGGPPEQYF TGTGCCAGCAGCTTAGTACGGGGAGGGCCCCCCGAGCAGTACTTC
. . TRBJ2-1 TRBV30 CACSDYNEQFF TGTGCCTGCTCCGACTACAATGAGCAGTTCTTC
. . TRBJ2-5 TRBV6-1 CASSVGGFQETQYF TGTGCCAGCAGCGTGGGGGGATTCCAAGAGACCCAGTACTTC
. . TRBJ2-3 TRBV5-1 CASSLVPRRADTQYF TGCGCCAGCAGCTTGGTTCCTAGGAGGGCAGATACGCAGTATTTT
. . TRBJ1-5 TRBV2 CASSPTLTDRNQPQHF TGTGCCAGCAGTCCAACCCTTACAGACAGAAATCAGCCCCAGCATTTT
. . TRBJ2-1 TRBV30 CASSPGTPLGDEQFF TGTGCCTCTTCACCGGGGACTCCGTTAGGGGATGAGCAGTTCTTC
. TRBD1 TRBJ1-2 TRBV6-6 CASSPDGQAPLGGYTF TGTGCCAGCAGTCCCGATGGACAGGCCCCACTAGGAGGCTACACCTTC
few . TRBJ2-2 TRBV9 CASRLDSNTGELFF TGTGCCAGCAGGCTGGACAGTAACACCGGGGAGCTGTTTTTT
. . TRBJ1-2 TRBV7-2 CASSLERGGYGYTF TGTGCCAGCAGCTTAGAGAGGGGGGGCTATGGCTACACCTTC
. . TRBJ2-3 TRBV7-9 CASSFKNSRLGTQYF TGTGCCAGCAGCTTCAAGAATAGCCGCTTGGGTACGCAGTATTTT
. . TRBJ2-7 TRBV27 CASSPYRSYEQYF TGTGCCAGCAGCCCGTACAGGAGCTACGAGCAGTACTTC
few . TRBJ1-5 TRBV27 CASSFSIDQPQHF TGTGCCAGCAGTTTTAGTATCGATCAGCCCCAGCATTTT
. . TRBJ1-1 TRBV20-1 CSAGAGAEAFF TGCAGTGCGGGGGCGGGAGCTGAAGCTTTCTTT
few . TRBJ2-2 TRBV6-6 CASRYSNTGELFF TGTGCCAGCCGCTATTCGAACACCGGGGAGCTGTTTTTT
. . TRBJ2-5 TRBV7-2 CASSLGLLAAQETQYF TGTGCCAGCAGCTTAGGTTTATTAGCGGCTCAAGAGACCCAGTACTTC
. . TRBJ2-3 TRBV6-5 CASSYYQNTDTQYF TGTGCCAGCAGTTACTATCAAAACACAGATACGCAGTATTTT
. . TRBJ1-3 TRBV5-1 CASSFGLAGNTIYF TGCGCCAGCAGCTTCGGACTAGCGGGAAACACCATATATTTT
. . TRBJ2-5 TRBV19 CASSIGGGGQETQYF TGTGCCAGTAGTATCGGGGGCGGGGGCCAAGAGACCCAGTACTTC
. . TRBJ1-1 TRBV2 CASTGQKGTEAFF TGTGCCAGCACGGGACAAAAGGGCACTGAAGCTTTCTTT
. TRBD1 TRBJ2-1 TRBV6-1 CASSGTGTGYNEQFF TGTGCCAGCAGTGGAACCGGGACAGGTTACAATGAGCAGTTCTTC
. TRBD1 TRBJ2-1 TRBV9 CASSPQGQGGNEQFF TGTGCCAGCAGCCCCCAGGGACAGGGAGGGAATGAGCAGTTCTTC
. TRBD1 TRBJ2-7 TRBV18 CASSPTGQGQYEQYF TGTGCCAGCTCACCTACGGGACAGGGGCAATACGAGCAGTACTTC
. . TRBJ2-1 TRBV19 CASETRDYNEQFF TGTGCCAGTGAGACGCGGGACTACAATGAGCAGTTCTTC
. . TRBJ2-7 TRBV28 CASSSSPDRRYEQYF TGTGCCAGCAGTTCCTCCCCCGACAGACGGTACGAGCAGTACTTC
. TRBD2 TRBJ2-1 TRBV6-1 CASSVLAGGINEQFF TGTGCCAGCAGTGTACTAGCGGGAGGTATTAATGAGCAGTTCTTC
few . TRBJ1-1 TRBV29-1 CSVTTGSGDTEAFF TGCAGCGTCACTACAGGGTCTGGGGACACTGAAGCTTTCTTT
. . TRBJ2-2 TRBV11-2 CASSPRGSTGELFF TGTGCCAGCAGCCCCAGGGGAAGCACCGGGGAGCTGTTTTTT
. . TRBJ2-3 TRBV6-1 CASSIVGGTQYF TGTGCCAGCAGTATAGTGGGGGGTACGCAGTATTTT
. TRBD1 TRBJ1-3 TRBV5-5 CASRPGQGPGNTIYF TGTGCCAGCCGTCCGGGACAGGGCCCTGGAAACACCATATATTTT
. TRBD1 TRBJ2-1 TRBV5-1 CASSFPGQGHPNEQFF TGCGCCAGCAGCTTCCCAGGACAGGGCCACCCCAATGAGCAGTTCTTC
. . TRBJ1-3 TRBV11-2 CASSLDLPGFAGNTIYF TGTGCCAGCAGCTTAGATCTCCCGGGATTCGCGGGAAACACCATATATTTT
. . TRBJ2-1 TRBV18 CASSPRDEQFF TGTGCCAGCTCACCACGTGATGAGCAGTTCTTC
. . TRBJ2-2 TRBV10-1 CASSESGRSNTGELFF TGCGCCAGCAGTGAGTCGGGACGGTCGAACACCGGGGAGCTGTTTTTT
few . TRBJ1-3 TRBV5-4 CASSNREERNTIYF TGTGCCAGCAGCAACAGGGAGGAGAGAAACACCATATATTTT
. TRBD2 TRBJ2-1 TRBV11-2 CASSLVAGGQYNEQFF TGTGCCAGCAGCTTAGTAGCGGGAGGGCAGTACAATGAGCAGTTCTTC
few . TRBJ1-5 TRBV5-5 CASSRTVGSNQPQHF TGTGCCAGCAGCAGGACGGTGGGTAGCAATCAGCCCCAGCATTTT
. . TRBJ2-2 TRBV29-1 CSVAGQNTGELFF TGCAGCGTTGCGGGACAAAACACCGGGGAGCTGTTTTTT
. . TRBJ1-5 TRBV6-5 CASSPDGDPHQPQHF TGTGCCAGCAGTCCAGACGGGGACCCTCATCAGCCCCAGCATTTT
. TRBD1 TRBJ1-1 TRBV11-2 CASSPQGARGGTEAFF TGTGCCAGCAGCCCCCAGGGGGCGCGGGGTGGAACTGAAGCTTTCTTT
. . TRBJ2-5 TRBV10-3 CAISEGRLPPDQETQYF TGTGCCATCAGTGAGGGGAGGCTCCCGCCTGACCAAGAGACCCAGTACTTC
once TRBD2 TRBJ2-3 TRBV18 CASSPTTSGASTDTQYF TGTGCCAGCTCACCGACGACTAGCGGGGCTAGCACAGATACGCAGTATTTT
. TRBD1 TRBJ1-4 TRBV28 CASSIRTGGVATNEKLFF TGTGCCAGCAGTATAAGGACAGGGGGCGTTGCAACTAATGAAAAACTGTTTTTT